The present TCR beta chain was sequenced within a study of shared clonotypes between healthy human individuals. Study results and caveats: Donors were few, which limited the genetic and exposure-history diversity represented.

Samples underwent the assay at deep level. Assay used: immunoSEQ multiplex PCR; TCRdb lists only in-frame clones, some missing. Of over 850,000 clones listed, 78% are singletons. Germline-derived CDR1 and CDR2 are MDHEN and SYDVKM. V lost 7 bases, J lost 7 bases, and 13 bases stayed unmatched. The CDR3 runs to 16 residues. A remark on this clone: Its antigen is still unknown.

Sequences were obtained from memory CD4+ T cells from PBMCs. Sample subset: CD45RA-negative fraction. The rearrangement uses TRBV28 and TRBJ2-2; 9 positions agree with TRBD1. This clonotype originated in a man aged 18 to 29 in good health. Some clones in this sample may be carry-over from other donors' samples. The CDR3 region has the DNA TGTGCCAGCACTCAAGGCGTCGGACAGGGGATCGGGGAGCTGTTTTTT. Protein: CASTQGVGQGIGELFF.